A single T cell receptor (beta chain) is shown here with its context. The antigen is unknown. This sample was included in a study of T cell repertoires in cytomegalovirus infection. Study-level information: The authors relied on CMV epitopes, both recently identified HLA-C-restricted and well-studied HLA-B-restricted. CMV infection together with matching HLA type was indicated by public TCR beta signatures.

Germline V gene data show CDR1 as SEHNR and CDR2 as FQNEAQ (reference sequence). CDR3 length: 14 residues. V shed 5 bases and J 11 bases; nucleotides not matched to a gene: 9. MiXCR was run by TCRdb on the reads, yielding one entry per CDR3 protein. The table lists hundreds of thousands of distinct CDR3 sequences, approximately 29% of them singletons, with 9.5% to 15% in the top ten. Findings and caveats of the study: The ex vivo response showed dominance by HLA-C-restricted CMV-specific TCR beta clonotypes. Identification of carriers of CMV plus the relevant HLA was achieved through cumulative public TCR beta family frequency.

V and J are TRBV7-9 and TRBJ2-4, with 10 bases lining up with TRBD2. This TCR was recovered from a human donor in good health (CMV status not recorded). Some clones in this sample may be carry-over from other donors' samples. This specimen consisted of cultured CD8+ T cells from PBMCs, obtained from culture after CMV antigen stimulation. The CDR3 region has the DNA TGTGCCAGCAGCGAGGTCCTAGCGGGGGAGGTTCAGTACTTC. This encodes CASSEVLAGEVQYF.